This TCR beta chain derives from a study of blood T cell repertoires in COVID-19 (dated by TCRdb to about 2020). For the wider study: Samples from collaborators originated in the United States, Italy and Spain and spanned both the acute and convalescent phases of COVID-19. The material from the prospective study consisted of cDNA or gDNA derived from T cells, B-cell-depleted T cells, or PBMCs. Deeply sampled blood TCRbeta repertoires from subjects exposed to, actively infected with, or recovered from COVID-19 were included in the dataset. A freely available public database, intended as a resource for researchers studying the immune response to SARS-CoV-2, is where the repertoires were released. The samples were drawn from two sources: the first 160 participants of the ongoing ImmuneRACE study, and 1,000 to 1,500 subjects contributed by 6 global collaborators. A de-identified subject ID, COVID-19 status, age in years and sex were almost always included in the sample metadata. Where available, HLA class I and class II types were taken from metadata supplied by the sample provider and were not determined by assay-based typing. Results and caveats for the whole study, not just this receptor: How much clinical and demographic metadata was included differed by source and by participant, and the metadata was provided uncurated.

From cysteine to phenylalanine, the CDR3 is 15 amino acids long. CDR3 DNA is the only sequence kept; it has 45 bases, read in frame from the first base. The germline V gene (reference sequence) gives CDR1 as SGHKS and CDR2 as YYEKEE. Trimming accounts for 4 bases at V and 1 base at J, while the number of junction bases matched to no gene is 3. Remarks on this clone: Its antigen specificity is not known. No qualities accompany the bases; no much larger clone lies one base away.

TCRbeta CDR3 regions were amplified from genomic DNA using the immunoSEQ Assay, a bias-controlled multiplex PCR. Concerning the study's data processing: The number of nucleated cells in each sample was estimated by amplification of reference gene primers within the assay. To quantify the absolute abundance of each unique TCRbeta CDR3 rearrangement, sequence reads were collapsed and filtered. For each sample, productive Simpson clonality was calculated as the square root of Simpson's diversity index across productive rearrangements. TCRdb's version of the immuneACCESS table is confined to in-frame rearrangements and falls short of the full clone set. An unresolved V gene accounts for under half of the shortfall where checked; the remainder is of unknown origin. D and trimming were read from the DNA, whereas the V and J calls and clone size are those reported in that table. The sample includes more than 450,000 clones, with 87% observed a single time. The top ten clonotypes cover about 0.75% of the sample.

Participants in the prospective study were enrolled through a virtual design, were aged roughly 18 to 100 years, and lived in roughly 24 United States geographic areas. To assign participants to cohorts, the prospective study relied on clinical history that participants themselves reported in a screening survey and a study questionnaire. For ImmuneRACE Cohort 3, a participant was defined as recovered based on two consecutive negative NP/OP PCR tests, clearance by a healthcare professional, or resolution of symptoms. In the prospective study, mobile phlebotomists collected whole blood, serum and a nasopharyngeal or oropharyngeal swab from each participant. Additional blood draws and questionnaires over an approximately two-month period could optionally be provided by prospective study participants. Before DNA extraction, prospective study blood samples were shipped either frozen or at room temperature.

The sequenced sample was PBMCs or T cells enriched from blood (not recorded which). The chain couples TRBV5-5 to TRBJ1-5; 9 central bases correspond to TRBD1. The origin of this receptor is a woman aged 18-29 years who had recovered from COVID-19. Read as DNA, the sequence is TGTGCCAGCAGCCCACAGGGGGCGAGCAATCAGCCCCAGCATTTT. The resulting protein is CASSPQGASNQPQHF.